The 4 T cell receptor beta chains below come from one sample, sequenced in a study of T cells in women clearing cervical HPV infection. Profiling relied on immunoSEQ multiplex PCR, and the TCRdb table lists in-frame clones only, not all of them. This repertoire comprises about 30,000 clones; its ten largest clones make up about 3.1%. Sequenced material: blood buffy coat. The origin of the receptors is a woman aged 18 to 69 with a cervical HPV16 infection that either progressed to CIN3+ or cleared (not recorded which).

A word on this clone: Read coverage stops 3 residues before the CDR3 terminus; the germline J gene supplies the remainder. The gene calls are TRBV18 and TRBJ2-3; 9 bases are a match to TRBD2. Looked up from germline, CDR1 is KGHSH and CDR2 is LQKENI. This CDR3 comprises 15 residues. The part of the CDR3 DNA that was read is TGTGCCAGCTCACCAGGGCGGGGGGGCAATCAGCCG. Translating gives CASSPGRGGNQP. The whole CDR3 protein reads CASSPGRGGNQPQYF.

Comments on this clone: One end of the junction fails to match germline, which may point to a read error. The DNA ends 3 residues before the CDR3 does, and the rest of the CDR3 is filled in from the germline J gene. The chain is built from TRBV2 and TRBJ2-3, with D perhaps matching TRBD1 (6 bases). Germline-derived CDR1 and CDR2 are SNHLY and FYNNEI. The CDR3 runs 16 residues. CDR3 sequence: CASSEKGLRGSETQYF. Partial CDR3 DNA: TGTGCCAGCAGTGAGAAGGGTCTGAGGGGGTCAGAGACG.

The part of the CDR3 DNA that was read is TGCGCCAGCAGCTTGGAGCGGGGGAGCTCCTACAATGAG. It translates to CASSLERGSSYNE. The CDR3, in full, reads CASSLERGSSYNEQFF. The rearrangement uses TRBV5-1 and TRBJ2-1, with TRBD2 identical over 8 bases. Read coverage stops 3 residues before the CDR3 terminus; the germline J gene supplies the remainder. The germline V gene encodes CDR1 SGHRS and CDR2 YFSETQ. V lost 0 bases to trimming and J lost 0 bases; unmatched junction nucleotides: 2. The CDR3 runs to 16 residues.

In the case of this clone: Read sequence stops 3 residues before the CDR3 end, and the germline J gene provides the missing end. The genes are TRBV7-3 and TRBJ2-1; 7 bases map to TRBD2. CDR1 and CDR2 (germline): SGHTA, FQGTGA. V shed 6 bases, J shed 5 bases, and the junction held 4 bases outside the gene matches. The length of the CDR3 is 13 residues. CDR3 sequence: CASSRGGHNEQFF. The part of the CDR3 DNA that was read is TGTGCCAGCAGTCGCGGGGGACACAATGAG.